Following are 3 T cell receptor beta chains from one sample sequenced in a study of T cells in Graves' hyperthyroidism and ophthalmopathy. Template material for amplifying TCR beta CDR3 regions consisted of RNA transcripts. The TCR CDR3 was amplified in a first-round RT-PCR using the HTBI primer set. TCRdb re-analysed the multiplex PCR reads in MiXCR, keeping a single row per CDR3 protein. The sample includes about 700,000 distinct CDR3 sequences, nearly 45% of them seen just once. The source material was peripheral blood or thyroid tissue (not recorded which). The receptors here all came from an adult man with Graves' disease, either hyperthyroidism or ophthalmopathy (not recorded which).

V and J are TRBV10-3 and TRBJ1-1; no definite D call. CDR3 size: 15 residues. The V and J ends lost 11 bases and 1 base respectively, with 20 bases between them. Germline values: CDR1 ENHRY, CDR2 SYGVKD. CDR3 in amino acids: CAVGPFSNTNTEAFF. In DNA, the CDR3 is TGTGCCGTCGGACCGTTTAGTAATACGAACACTGAAGCTTTCTTT.

This clonotype was observed at least ten times. This rearrangement joins TRBV7-9 to TRBJ1-6; 12 bases fit TRBD1. J lost 7 bases, V lost 5 bases, and 3 bases had no gene match. Germline V CDR1 and CDR2: SEHNR, FQNEAQ (reference sequence). This CDR3 has 15 amino acids. The CDR3 coding sequence is TGTGCCAGCAGCCAAGGGACAGGGGGCAATTCACCCCTCCACTTT. Residues: CASSQGTGGNSPLHF.

V usage is TRBV7-9 and J usage is TRBJ2-2; the match to TRBD1 covers 11 bases. This CDR3 spans 18 amino acids. Trimming removed 1 base from V and 6 bases from J; junction bases left unmatched: 10. Germline assignment: CDR1 SEHNR and CDR2 FQNEAQ (reference sequence). This CDR3 is CASSLGPPGQGASGELFF. CDR3 bases: TGTGCCAGCAGCTTAGGTCCCCCCGGACAGGGGGCTTCCGGGGAGCTGTTTTTT.